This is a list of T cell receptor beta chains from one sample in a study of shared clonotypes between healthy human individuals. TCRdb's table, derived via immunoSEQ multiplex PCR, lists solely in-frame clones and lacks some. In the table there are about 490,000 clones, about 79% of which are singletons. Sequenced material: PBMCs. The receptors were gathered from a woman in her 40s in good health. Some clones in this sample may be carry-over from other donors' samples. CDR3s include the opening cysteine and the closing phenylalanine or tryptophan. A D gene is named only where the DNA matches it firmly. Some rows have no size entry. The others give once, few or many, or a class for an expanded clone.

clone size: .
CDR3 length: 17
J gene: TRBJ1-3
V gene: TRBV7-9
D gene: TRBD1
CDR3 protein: CASSSAGTGGLGNTIYF
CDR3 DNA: TGTGCCAGCAGCTCGGCCGGGACAGGGGGCTTAGGAAACACCATATATTTT

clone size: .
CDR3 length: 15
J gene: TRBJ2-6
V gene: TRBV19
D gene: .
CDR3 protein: CASNQGGAGANVLTF
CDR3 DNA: TGTGCCAGTAATCAGGGTGGCGCTGGGGCCAACGTCCTGACTTTC

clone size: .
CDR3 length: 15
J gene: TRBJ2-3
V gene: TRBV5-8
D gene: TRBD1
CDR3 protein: CASSRQGHGTDTQYF
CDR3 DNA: TGTGCCAGCAGCCGACAGGGGCACGGCACAGATACGCAGTATTTT

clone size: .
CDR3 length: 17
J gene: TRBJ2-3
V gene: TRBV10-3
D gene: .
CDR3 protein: CAISDAKQGFGTDTQYF
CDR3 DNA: TGTGCCATCAGTGACGCGAAACAGGGATTCGGCACAGATACGCAGTATTTT

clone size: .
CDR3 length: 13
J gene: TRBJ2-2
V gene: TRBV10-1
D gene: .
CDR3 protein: CASKGSPAGELFF
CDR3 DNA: TGCGCCAGCAAGGGTAGCCCGGCCGGGGAGCTGTTTTTT

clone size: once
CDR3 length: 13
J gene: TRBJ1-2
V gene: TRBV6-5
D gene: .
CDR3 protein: CASSYRDSHGYTF
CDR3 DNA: TGTGCCAGCAGTTACAGGGATTCCCATGGCTACACCTTC

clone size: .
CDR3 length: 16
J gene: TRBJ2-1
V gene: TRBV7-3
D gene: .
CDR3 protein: CASSLTGGLRNNEQFF
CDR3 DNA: TGTGCCAGCAGCTTAACGGGGGGCTTGAGGAACAATGAGCAGTTCTTC

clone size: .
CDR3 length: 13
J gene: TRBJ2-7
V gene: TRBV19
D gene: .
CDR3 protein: CATGPQGAYEQYF
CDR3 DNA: TGTGCCACCGGACCACAGGGAGCCTACGAGCAGTACTTC

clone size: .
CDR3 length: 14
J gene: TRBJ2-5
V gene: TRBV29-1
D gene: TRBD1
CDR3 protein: CSVERDRGSETQYF
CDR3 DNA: TGCAGCGTTGAACGGGACAGGGGGTCCGAGACCCAGTACTTC

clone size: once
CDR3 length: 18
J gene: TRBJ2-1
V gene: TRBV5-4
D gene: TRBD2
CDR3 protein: CASSAAGTSGPSYNEQFF
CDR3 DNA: TGTGCCAGCAGCGCGGCCGGGACTAGCGGACCATCCTACAATGAGCAGTTCTTC

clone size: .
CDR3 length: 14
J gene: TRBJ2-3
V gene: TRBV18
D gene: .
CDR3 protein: CASSPPGGRDTQYF
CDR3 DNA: TGTGCCAGCTCACCTCCTGGGGGTCGAGATACGCAGTATTTT

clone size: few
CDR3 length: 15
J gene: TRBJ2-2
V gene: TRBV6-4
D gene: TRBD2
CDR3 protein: CASSVTSGDTGELFF
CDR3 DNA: TGTGCCAGCAGTGTCACTAGCGGGGACACCGGGGAGCTGTTTTTT

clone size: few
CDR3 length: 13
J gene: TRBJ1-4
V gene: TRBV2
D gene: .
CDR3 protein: CASTRQREEKLFF
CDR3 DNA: TGTGCCAGCACCCGACAGCGGGAGGAAAAACTGTTTTTT

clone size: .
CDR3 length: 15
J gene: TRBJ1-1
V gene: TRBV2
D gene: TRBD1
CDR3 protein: CASSEETGNPTEASF
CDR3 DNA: TGTGCCAGCAGTGAAGAGACAGGGAATCCCACTGAAGCTTCCTTT

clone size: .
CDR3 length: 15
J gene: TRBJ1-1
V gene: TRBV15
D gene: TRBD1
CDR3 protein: CATSALDRGHTEAFF
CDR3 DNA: TGTGCCACCAGCGCCTTGGACAGGGGGCACACTGAAGCTTTCTTT

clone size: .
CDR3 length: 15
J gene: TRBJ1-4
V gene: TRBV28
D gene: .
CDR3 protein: CASSSSGQPNEKLFF
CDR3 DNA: TGTGCCAGCAGTTCCTCAGGCCAGCCCAATGAAAAACTGTTTTTT

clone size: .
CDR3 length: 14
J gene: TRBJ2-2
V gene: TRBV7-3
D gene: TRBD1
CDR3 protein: CASSRDRYTGELFF
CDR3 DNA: TGTGCCAGCAGCCGGGACAGATACACCGGGGAGCTGTTTTTT

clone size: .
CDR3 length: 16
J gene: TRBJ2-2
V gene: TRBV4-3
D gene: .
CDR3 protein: CASSQAQGLYTGELFF
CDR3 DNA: TGCGCCAGCAGCCAAGCCCAGGGACTCTACACCGGGGAGCTGTTTTTT

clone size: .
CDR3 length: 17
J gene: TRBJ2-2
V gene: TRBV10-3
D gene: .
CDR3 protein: CAIGPPGARLNTGELFF
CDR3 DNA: TGTGCCATCGGTCCACCGGGGGCCCGATTGAACACCGGGGAGCTGTTTTTT

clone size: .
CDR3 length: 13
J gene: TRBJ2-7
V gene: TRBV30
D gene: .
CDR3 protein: CAWSGRPGGEQYF
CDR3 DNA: TGTGCCTGGAGTGGTCGGCCTGGGGGAGAGCAGTACTTC

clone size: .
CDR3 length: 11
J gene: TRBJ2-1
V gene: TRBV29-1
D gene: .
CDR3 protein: CSVEDTAEQFF
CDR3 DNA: TGCAGCGTTGAAGATACCGCTGAGCAGTTCTTC

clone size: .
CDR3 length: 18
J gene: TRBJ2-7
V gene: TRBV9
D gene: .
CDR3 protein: CASSPGLRGGLSSYEQYF
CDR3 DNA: TGTGCCAGCAGCCCCGGATTACGGGGCGGGTTAAGCTCCTACGAGCAGTACTTC

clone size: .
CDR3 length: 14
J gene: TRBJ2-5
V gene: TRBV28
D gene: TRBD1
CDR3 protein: CASSRQGGRETQYF
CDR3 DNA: TGTGCCAGCAGTCGACAGGGCGGCCGGGAGACCCAGTACTTC

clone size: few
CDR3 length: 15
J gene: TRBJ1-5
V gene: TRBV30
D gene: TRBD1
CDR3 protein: CAWRTGSSSNQPQHF
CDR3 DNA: TGTGCCTGGAGGACAGGGTCGAGTAGCAATCAGCCCCAGCATTTT

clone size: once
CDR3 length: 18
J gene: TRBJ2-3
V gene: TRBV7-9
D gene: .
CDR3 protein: CASSLGLAIRLGSDTQYF
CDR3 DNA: TGTGCCAGCAGCTTGGGTCTAGCTATCAGGCTTGGCTCAGATACGCAGTATTTT

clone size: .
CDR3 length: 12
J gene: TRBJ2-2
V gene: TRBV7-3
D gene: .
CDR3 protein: CASSFSGGELFF
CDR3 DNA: TGTGCCAGCAGCTTTAGCGGCGGGGAGCTGTTTTTT

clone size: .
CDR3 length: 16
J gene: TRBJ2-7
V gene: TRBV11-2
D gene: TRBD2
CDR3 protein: CASSPRLAGPTYEQYF
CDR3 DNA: TGTGCCAGCAGCCCCCGGTTAGCGGGTCCAACCTACGAGCAGTACTTC

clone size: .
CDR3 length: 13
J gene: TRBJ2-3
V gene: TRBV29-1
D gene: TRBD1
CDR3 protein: CSVEAWGTDMQYF
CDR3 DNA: TGCAGCGTTGAGGCTTGGGGGACAGATATGCAGTATTTT

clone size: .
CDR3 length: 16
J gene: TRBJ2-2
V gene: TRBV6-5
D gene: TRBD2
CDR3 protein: CASSSLAGGPPGELFF
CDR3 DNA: TGTGCCAGCAGTTCGCTAGCGGGAGGGCCCCCCGGGGAGCTGTTTTTT

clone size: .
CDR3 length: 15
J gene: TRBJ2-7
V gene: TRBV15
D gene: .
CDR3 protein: CATSRRGISGYEQYF
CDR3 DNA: TGTGCCACCAGCAGGAGGGGGATTAGCGGCTACGAGCAGTACTTC

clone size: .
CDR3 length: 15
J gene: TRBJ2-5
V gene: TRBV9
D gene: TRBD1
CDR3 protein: CASSVGSAQGETQYF
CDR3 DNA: TGTGCCAGCAGCGTAGGGTCGGCACAGGGGGAGACCCAGTACTTC

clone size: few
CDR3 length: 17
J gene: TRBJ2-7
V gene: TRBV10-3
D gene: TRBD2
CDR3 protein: CAISESGLAGGVYEQYF
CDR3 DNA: TGTGCCATCAGTGAGTCAGGACTAGCGGGAGGGGTCTACGAGCAGTACTTC

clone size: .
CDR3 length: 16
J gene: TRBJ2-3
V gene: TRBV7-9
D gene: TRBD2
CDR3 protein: CASSVMGLALTDTQYF
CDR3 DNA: TGTGCCAGCAGCGTGATGGGACTAGCGCTCACAGATACGCAGTATTTT

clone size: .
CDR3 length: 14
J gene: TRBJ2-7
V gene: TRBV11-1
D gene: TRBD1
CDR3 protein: CASSHGQGAREQYF
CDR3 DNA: TGTGCCAGCAGCCACGGACAGGGGGCAAGAGAGCAGTACTTC

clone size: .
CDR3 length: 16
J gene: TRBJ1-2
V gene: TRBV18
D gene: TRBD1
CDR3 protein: CASSPMDRALSTGYTF
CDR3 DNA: TGTGCCAGCTCACCAATGGACAGGGCGCTGTCAACTGGCTACACCTTC

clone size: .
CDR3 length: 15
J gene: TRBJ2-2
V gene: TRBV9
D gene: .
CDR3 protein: CASSGTGGPSGELFF
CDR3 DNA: TGTGCCAGCAGCGGGACCGGGGGCCCCTCGGGGGAGCTGTTTTTT

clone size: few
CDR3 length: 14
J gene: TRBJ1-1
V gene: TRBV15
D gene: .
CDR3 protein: CATSRGRLNTEAFF
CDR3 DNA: TGTGCCACCAGCAGGGGACGGTTGAACACTGAAGCTTTCTTT

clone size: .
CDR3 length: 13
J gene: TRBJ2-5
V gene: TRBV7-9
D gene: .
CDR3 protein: CASSLRQQETQYF
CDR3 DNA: TGTGCCAGCAGCCTAAGGCAGCAAGAGACCCAGTACTTC

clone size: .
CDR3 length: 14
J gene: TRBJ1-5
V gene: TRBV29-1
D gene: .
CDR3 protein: CSAQLGSDNQPQHF
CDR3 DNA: TGCAGCGCCCAGTTGGGTTCTGACAATCAGCCCCAGCATTTT

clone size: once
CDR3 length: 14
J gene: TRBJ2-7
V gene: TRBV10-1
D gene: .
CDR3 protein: CASSESGPGYEQYF
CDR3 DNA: TGCGCCAGCAGTGAGTCGGGCCCGGGCTACGAGCAGTACTTC

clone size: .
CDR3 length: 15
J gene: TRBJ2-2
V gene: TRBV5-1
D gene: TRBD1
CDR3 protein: CASSSGQGTTGELFF
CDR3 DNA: TGCGCCAGCAGCTCGGGACAGGGGACCACCGGGGAGCTGTTTTTT

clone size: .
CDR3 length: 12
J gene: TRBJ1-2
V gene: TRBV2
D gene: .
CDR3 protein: CASREGGYGYTF
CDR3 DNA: TGTGCCAGCAGAGAAGGGGGCTATGGCTACACCTTC

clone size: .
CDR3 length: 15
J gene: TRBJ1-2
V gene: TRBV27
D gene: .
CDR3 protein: CASSLVATPWYGYTF
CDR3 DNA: TGTGCCAGCAGTTTAGTCGCAACCCCGTGGTATGGCTACACCTTC

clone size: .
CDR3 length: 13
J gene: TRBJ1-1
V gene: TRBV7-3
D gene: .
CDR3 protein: CASSFGLNTEAFF
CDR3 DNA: TGTGCCAGCAGCTTTGGTTTGAACACTGAAGCTTTCTTT

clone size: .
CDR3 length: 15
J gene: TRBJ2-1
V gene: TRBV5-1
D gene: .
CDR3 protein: CASSSLEGRYNEQFF
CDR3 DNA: TGCGCCAGCAGCTCTCTTGAGGGGAGGTACAATGAGCAGTTCTTC

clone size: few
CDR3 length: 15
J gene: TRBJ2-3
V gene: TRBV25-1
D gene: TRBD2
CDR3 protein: CASSSRLAGTDTQYF
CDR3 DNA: TGTGCCAGCAGTTCTAGACTAGCAGGCACAGATACGCAGTATTTT

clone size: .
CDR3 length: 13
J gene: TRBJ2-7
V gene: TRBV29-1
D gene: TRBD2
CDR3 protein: CSVEGQGGVEQYF
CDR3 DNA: TGCAGCGTTGAGGGGCAGGGAGGGGTCGAGCAGTACTTC

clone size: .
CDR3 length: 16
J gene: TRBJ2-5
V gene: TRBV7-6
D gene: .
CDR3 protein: CASSLEVPGAGETQYF
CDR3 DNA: TGTGCCAGCAGCTTAGAGGTTCCGGGGGCTGGGGAGACCCAGTACTTC

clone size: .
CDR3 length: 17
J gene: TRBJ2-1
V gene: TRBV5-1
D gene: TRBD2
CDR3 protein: CASSLEASGSSYNEQFF
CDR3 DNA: TGCGCCAGCAGCCTAGAGGCTAGCGGGAGTTCCTACAATGAGCAGTTCTTC

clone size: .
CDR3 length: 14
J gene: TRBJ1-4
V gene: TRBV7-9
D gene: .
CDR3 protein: CASSTGDFNEKLFF
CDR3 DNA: TGTGCCAGCAGCACTGGGGACTTTAATGAAAAACTGTTTTTT

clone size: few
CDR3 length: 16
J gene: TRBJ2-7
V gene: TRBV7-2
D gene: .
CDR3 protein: CASSLRFEGSSDEQYF
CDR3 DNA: TGTGCCAGCAGCTTAAGGTTCGAGGGAAGTAGCGACGAGCAGTACTTC

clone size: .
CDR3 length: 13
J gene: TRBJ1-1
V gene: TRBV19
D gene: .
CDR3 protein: CASSLYRHTEAFF
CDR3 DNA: TGTGCCAGTAGTCTCTATAGGCACACTGAAGCTTTCTTT

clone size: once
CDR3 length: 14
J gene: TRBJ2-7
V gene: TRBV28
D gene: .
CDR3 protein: CASSLSAGSGEQYF
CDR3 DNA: TGTGCCAGCAGTTTATCGGCCGGTTCGGGGGAGCAGTACTTC

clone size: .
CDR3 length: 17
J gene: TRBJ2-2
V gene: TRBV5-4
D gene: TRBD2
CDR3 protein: CASSLEFSGTNTGELFF
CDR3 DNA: TGTGCCAGCAGCTTGGAGTTTAGCGGGACCAACACCGGGGAGCTGTTTTTT

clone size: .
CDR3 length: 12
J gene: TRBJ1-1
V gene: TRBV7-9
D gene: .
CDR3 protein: CASSRYVTEAFF
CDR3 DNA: TGTGCCAGCAGCCGCTATGTGACTGAAGCTTTCTTT

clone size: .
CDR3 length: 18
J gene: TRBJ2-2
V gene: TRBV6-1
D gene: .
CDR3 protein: CASREELSRPSSTGELFF
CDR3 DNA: TGTGCCAGCAGGGAAGAATTGAGTCGACCGTCGAGCACCGGGGAGCTGTTTTTT

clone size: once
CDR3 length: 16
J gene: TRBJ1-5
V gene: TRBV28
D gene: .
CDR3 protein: CASSNTRTVNMKPQHF
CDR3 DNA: TGTGCCAGCAGTAACACACGGACCGTCAACATGAAGCCCCAGCATTTT

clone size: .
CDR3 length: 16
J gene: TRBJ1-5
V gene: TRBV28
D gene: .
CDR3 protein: CASRRSRLRARQPQHF
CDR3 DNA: TGTGCCAGCAGAAGGAGTAGGTTAAGGGCCCGGCAGCCCCAGCATTTT

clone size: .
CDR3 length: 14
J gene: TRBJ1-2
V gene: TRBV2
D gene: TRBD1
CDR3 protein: CASSRDRGVYGYTF
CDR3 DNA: TGTGCCAGCAGTAGGGACAGGGGGGTCTATGGCTACACCTTC